Below are 27 T cell receptor beta chains sequenced from a single sample in a study of blood T cell repertoires in COVID-19. Profiling relied on immunoSEQ multiplex PCR, and the TCRdb table lists in-frame clones only, not all of them. The sample contains just over 150,000 clones, around four fifths of which appear only once. The sample was peripheral blood. The receptor source for this set is a woman older than 75 with acute or convalescent COVID-19.

The chain links TRBV4-3 to TRBJ2-1; D uncertain. This CDR3 has 17 amino acids. Looked up from germline, CDR1 is LGHNA and CDR2 is YSLEER. Trimming stripped 0 bases from V and 4 bases from J, with 16 bases between. The chain's CDR3 is CASSQDRHGGPYNEQFF. Here the CDR3 DNA reads TGCGCCAGCAGCCAAGATCGTCACGGCGGCCCTTACAATGAGCAGTTCTTC.

The V gene is TRBV10-3, the J gene TRBJ1-6; TRBD1 agrees at 9 bases. This CDR3 has 15 residues. The germline CDR1 and CDR2 sequences are ENHRY and SYGVKD. The ends lost 0 bases at V and 9 bases at J; junction bases unmatched: 3. The CDR3 coding sequence is TGTGCCATCAGTGAGTCAGGGACAGGGTTTTCACCCCTCCACTTT. Residues: CAISESGTGFSPLHF.

This clone was observed a handful of times. J is TRBJ1-1 and V is TRBV7-2; 8 bases are a match to TRBD1. The V and J ends lost 5 bases and 3 bases, in that order; junction bases with no gene match: 5. The CDR3 runs to 14 residues. In germline, CDR1 is SGHTA, CDR2 FQGNSA. As DNA, the CDR3 is TGTGCCAGCAGCCTCAGGGGGCGTGACACTGAAGCTTTCTTT. Encoded protein: CASSLRGRDTEAFF.

The chain uses TRBV28 and TRBJ1-5; 7 bases agree with TRBD1. Trimming took 3 bases from V and 4 from J; bases not matched to a gene: 6. Germline CDR1 reads MDHEN; CDR2 reads SYDVKM. This CDR3 is built from 15 residues. In nucleotides, the CDR3 is TGTGCCAGCAGTTTCCCGACAGGGCGGAATCAGCCCCAGCATTTT. It codes for CASSFPTGRNQPQHF.

The chain uses TRBV4-1 and TRBJ2-3, with 9 bases identical to TRBD2. CDR3 size: 18 residues. With V trimmed by 0 bases and J by 2 bases, 9 bases remained unmatched. Germline V CDR1 and CDR2: MGHRA, YSYEKL. CDR3 sequence: CASSQESFLAGNTDTQYF. CDR3 bases: TGCGCCAGCAGCCAAGAGAGCTTCCTAGCGGGGAACACAGATACGCAGTATTTT.

This clone occurred a few times. V is TRBV7-9 and J is TRBJ2-7; tentative D call: TRBD2 (5 bases). This CDR3 contains 14 residues. CDR1 SEHNR and CDR2 FQNEAQ come from the germline V gene (reference sequence). V dropped 5 bases and J dropped 0 bases, with 11 bases sitting between them. This chain's CDR3 is CASSPQRSSYEQYF. The CDR3 DNA reads TGTGCCAGCAGCCCCCAGCGGAGCTCCTACGAGCAGTACTTC.

The rearrangement joins TRBV4-1 to TRBJ1-5; no clear D. CDR3 length: 14 residues. Trimming cost V 0 bases and J 0 bases, with 3 bases left between them. The germline V gene has CDR1 MGHRA and CDR2 YSYEKL. The DNA of the CDR3 is TGCGCCAGCAGCCAAGATTATAGCAATCAGCCCCAGCATTTT. Its translation is CASSQDYSNQPQHF.

V usage is TRBV30 and J usage is TRBJ1-6; 8 bases are shared with TRBD1. This CDR3 is built from 13 residues. V trimming: 5 bases; J trimming: 10 bases; junction bases outside the gene matches: 7. Germline V gives CDR1 GTSNPN, CDR2 SVGIG (reference sequence). CDR3 residues: CAWSGQGGSPLHF. DNA for the CDR3: TGTGCCTGGTCCGGACAGGGAGGGTCACCCCTCCACTTT.

The chain links TRBV6-2 or TRBV6-3 to TRBJ2-1, with D possibly being TRBD2 (6 bases). Looked up from germline, CDR1 is MNHEY and CDR2 is SVGEGT. V gave up 2 bases and J gave up 0 bases, with 14 bases separating them. CDR3 size: 17 residues. The CDR3 is CASSYTLEGPSYNEQFF. CDR3 bases: TGTGCCAGCAGTTACACCCTGGAGGGCCCCTCCTACAATGAGCAGTTCTTC.

The rearrangement joins TRBV2 to TRBJ1-5, with 7 positions matching TRBD1. The CDR3 contains 14 residues. V dropped 6 bases and J dropped 3; count of bases not matched to a gene: 5. The germline gives CDR1 SNHLY, CDR2 FYNNEI. CDR3 bases: TGTGCCAGCAGCCGACAGGGCCTCAATCAGCCCCAGCATTTT. Translating gives CASSRQGLNQPQHF.

The rearrangement uses TRBV3-1 (or the pseudogene TRBV3-2) and TRBJ1-3; 8 bases map to TRBD1. Germline V gives CDR1 LGHDT, CDR2 YNNKEL (reference sequence). The CDR3 consists of 16 residues. V was clipped by 3 bases and J by 0 bases; unmatched bases: 4. CDR3 protein: CASSQTGAGSGNTIYF. CDR3 coding DNA: TGTGCCAGCAGCCAGACAGGGGCCGGCTCTGGAAACACCATATATTTT.

This chain joins TRBV10-2 and TRBJ1-1; maybe TRBD1 (6 bases). V shed 6 bases and J shed 1 base, with 15 bases lying between them. The CDR3 sequence is 15 residues long. CDR1 and CDR2 (germline): WSHSY, SAAADI. The CDR3 DNA follows: TGCGCCAGCAGGACAGGTTGGGGGCGGAACACTGAAGCTTTCTTT. Amino acids: CASRTGWGRNTEAFF.

The rearrangement joins TRBV15 to TRBJ1-3, with D unresolved. This CDR3 is 15 amino acids long. V lost 6 bases and J 7 bases, leaving 19 bases between the germline ends. The germline V gene encodes CDR1 LNHNV and CDR2 YYDKDF (reference sequence). The CDR3 DNA follows: TGTGCCACCAGTCCTAGCCCGAACGGCGGGAACACCATATATTTT. This sequence encodes CATSPSPNGGNTIYF.

V and J are TRBV7-9 and TRBJ1-2, with 9 bases identical to TRBD1. The CDR3 contains 14 residues. Unmatched junction bases numbered 4, after V lost 4 bases and J lost 4 bases. Germline V gene data show CDR1 as SEHNR and CDR2 as FQNEAQ (reference sequence). The CDR3 region is CASSWEQGAYGYTF. CDR3 nucleotides: TGTGCCAGCAGCTGGGAACAGGGGGCCTATGGCTACACCTTC.

This chain uses TRBV2 with TRBJ1-5; the D is unclear. CDR3 size: 13 residues. Germline V gene data show CDR1 as SNHLY and CDR2 as FYNNEI. Trimming took 8 bases from V and 6 from J, leaving 14 bases between them. The CDR3 DNA reads as TGTGCCAGCTTTTACAGTGAGGGTCAGCCCCAGCATTTT. This codes for CASFYSEGQPQHF.

The chain carries TRBV5-4 and TRBJ2-5; 8 bases match TRBD2. CDR3 length equals 18 residues. J lost 1 base, V lost 3 bases, and 14 bases had no gene match. Looked up from germline, CDR1 is SGHNT and CDR2 is YYREEE (reference sequence). The chain's CDR3 is CASSSRWRPGLGQETQYF. CDR3 bases: TGTGCCAGCAGCTCGCGTTGGCGTCCGGGACTAGGCCAAGAGACCCAGTACTTC.

The chain couples TRBV19 to TRBJ2-2; D remains ambiguous. The CDR3 loop spans 15 amino acids. Trimming cost V 3 bases and J 0 bases, with 8 bases left between them. Germline lookup yields CDR1 LNHDA and CDR2 SQIVND (reference sequence). The CDR3 loop reads CASSITVANTGELFF. CDR3 DNA sequence: TGTGCCAGTAGTATTACGGTCGCGAACACCGGGGAGCTGTTTTTT.

This clone has more than one count but fewer than ten. The genes are TRBV4-1 and TRBJ2-7, with a tentative D call TRBD1 (6 bases). The germline V and J ends were trimmed by 3 bases and 5 bases, with 14 bases remaining between them. Germline V gene sequence: CDR1 MGHRA, CDR2 YSYEKL. The CDR3 is 14 residues long. In nucleotides, the CDR3 is TGCGCCAGCAGCCAGGGCGTACAGGGCAACGAGCAGTACTTC. Residues: CASSQGVQGNEQYF.

The genes are TRBV6-1 and TRBJ2-3; TRBD2 might be the D (5 bases). Germline V CDR1 and CDR2: MNHNS, SASEGT. Trimming removed 0 bases from V and 1 base from J, with 8 bases in between. The CDR3 extends over 15 amino acids. The CDR3 DNA reads TGTGCCAGCAGTGAAGCACAGCGGCGCACAGATACGCAGTATTTT. Encoded protein: CASSEAQRRTDTQYF.

The J gene is TRBJ1-1, the V gene TRBV7-7; 7 bases map to TRBD1. The CDR3 has 13 amino acids. V lost 4 bases to trimming and J lost 3 bases; unmatched junction nucleotides: 2. Germline CDR1 reads SSHAT; CDR2 reads FNYEAQ (reference sequence). The CDR3: CASSWGTDTEAFF. The CDR3 coding sequence is TGTGCCAGCAGCTGGGGGACAGACACTGAAGCTTTCTTT.

J is TRBJ1-6 and V is TRBV4-1; D is possibly TRBD1 (6 bases). Looked up from germline, CDR1 is MGHRA and CDR2 is YSYEKL. The ends were cut back, 1 base at V and 10 bases at J, with 14 bases in the middle. This CDR3 contains 15 residues. The CDR3 region has the DNA TGCGCCAGCAGCCAAGTGGACAGTTCTTGGTCACCCCTCCACTTT. Translated, it gives CASSQVDSSWSPLHF.

This clone has more than one count but fewer than ten. This sequence joins TRBV20-1 and TRBJ1-2; weak D call: TRBD1 (6 bases). The germline CDR1 and CDR2 sequences are DFQATT and SNEGSKA (reference sequence). The CDR3 loop spans 13 amino acids. With 3 bases removed from V and 3 bases from J, the gap between germline ends came to 11 bases. Here the CDR3 DNA reads TGCAGTGCTAGTAGGGACATAGACTATGGCTACACCTTC. Protein product: CSASRDIDYGYTF.

J is TRBJ2-2 and V is TRBV3-1 (or the pseudogene TRBV3-2); D is possibly TRBD2 (5 bases). V was cut by 4 bases and J by 4 bases, with 13 bases left in between. This CDR3 region has 15 residues. Germline assignment: CDR1 LGHDT and CDR2 YNNKEL (reference sequence). In nucleotides, the CDR3 is TGTGCCAGCAGCCGGGGAGATCGTCTCACCGGGGAGCTGTTTTTT. This codes for CASSRGDRLTGELFF.

The chain joins TRBV5-5 to TRBJ1-2; TRBD1 might be the D (6 bases). Trimming pared 0 bases from V and 7 bases from J, leaving 16 bases between. Germline V gene lookup returns CDR1 SGHKS and CDR2 YYEKEE (reference sequence). CDR3 length: 15 amino acids. The CDR3 spells CASSLDWAGAVGYTF. CDR3 sequence (DNA): TGTGCCAGCAGCTTGGACTGGGCAGGGGCGGTTGGCTACACCTTC.

V gene TRBV5-6 combines with J gene TRBJ1-1, with D uncertain. This CDR3 is 13 amino acids long. Trimming stripped 0 bases from V and 8 bases from J, with 11 bases between. In germline, CDR1 is SGHDT, CDR2 YYEEEE. For the CDR3, the DNA is TGTGCCAGCAGCTTGGTCCCCGGTTTAGAAGCTTTCTTT. Protein product: CASSLVPGLEAFF.

The chain combines TRBV6-6 with TRBJ1-5; D may be TRBD1 (6 bases). V was pared by 4 bases and J by 7 bases, with 11 bases between. The length of the CDR3 is 13 residues. Germline V gene sequence: CDR1 MNHNY, CDR2 SVGAGI (reference sequence). The CDR3 nucleotides read TGTGCCAGCAGTTTGGCAGGGGTGCAGCCCCAGCATTTT. Residues: CASSLAGVQPQHF.

J is TRBJ2-1 and V is TRBV4-3; 7 positions match TRBD1. The junction had 7 bases not matched to a gene; V was cut back by 4 bases and J by 4 bases. In germline, CDR1 is LGHNA, CDR2 YSLEER. This CDR3 has 15 residues. CDR3 in amino acids: CASSRTGTDYNEQFF. The DNA of the CDR3 is TGCGCCAGCAGCCGAACCGGGACAGATTACAATGAGCAGTTCTTC.